The present T cell receptor (beta chain) was sequenced within a study of CD8+ T cells in alopecia areata. The authors sorted pooled cutaneous lymph node cells using CD4, CD8alpha, NKG2D, NKG2ACE and other markers. In germline, CDR1 is NNHNN, CDR2 SYGAGS (reference sequence). After removal of 3 bases from V and 0 bases from J, the junction contained 4 bases not matched to a gene. The CDR3 consists of 16 residues. Sequencing used cDNA as its template, made by extracting RNA and reverse transcribing it. Using immunoSEQ multiplex PCR, the repertoire was profiled, and TCRdb retains in-frame clones only, with some absent. The repertoire consists of roughly 260,000 clones, none detected only once. Study-wide results and caveats: TCRs were shared less clearly across patients than in mice, possibly for HLA-related reasons.

This clone was seen a few times. Antigen unknown. Mouse gene names apply. The read halts 4 residues ahead of the CDR3 end, with the missing end drawn from the germline J gene. The same CDR3 can be traced to other DNA sequences in this sample. The receptor's source is a C3H/HeJ mouse with alopecia areata. The MHC haplotype of this mouse line is H2-k. The sequenced sample consisted of CD4+ T cells sorted from a lymph node. V gene TRBV13-2 combines with J gene TRBJ2-2, with TRBD2 identical over 8 bases. The DNA read from the CDR3 is TGTGCCAGCGGTGGAGGGACTGGTGCAAACACCGGG. Translation: CASGGGTGANTG. Given in full, the CDR3 is CASGGGTGANTGQLYF.